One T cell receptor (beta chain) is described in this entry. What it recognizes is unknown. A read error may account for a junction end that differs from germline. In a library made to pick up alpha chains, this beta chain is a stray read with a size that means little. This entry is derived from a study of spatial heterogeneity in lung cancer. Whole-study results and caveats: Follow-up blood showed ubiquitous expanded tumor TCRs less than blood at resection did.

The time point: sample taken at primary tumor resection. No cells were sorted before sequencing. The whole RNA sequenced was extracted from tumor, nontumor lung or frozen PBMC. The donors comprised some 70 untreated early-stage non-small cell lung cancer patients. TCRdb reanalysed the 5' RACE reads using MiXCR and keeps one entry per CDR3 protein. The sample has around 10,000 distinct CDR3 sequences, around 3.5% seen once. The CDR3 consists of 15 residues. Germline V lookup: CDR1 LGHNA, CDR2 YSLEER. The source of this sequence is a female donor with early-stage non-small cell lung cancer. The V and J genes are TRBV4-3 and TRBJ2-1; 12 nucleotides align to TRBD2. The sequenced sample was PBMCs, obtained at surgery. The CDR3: CAGSPSSGRGFQQFF. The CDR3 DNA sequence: TGCGCCGGCAGTCCTTCTAGCGGGAGGGGTTTCCAGCAGTTCTTC.